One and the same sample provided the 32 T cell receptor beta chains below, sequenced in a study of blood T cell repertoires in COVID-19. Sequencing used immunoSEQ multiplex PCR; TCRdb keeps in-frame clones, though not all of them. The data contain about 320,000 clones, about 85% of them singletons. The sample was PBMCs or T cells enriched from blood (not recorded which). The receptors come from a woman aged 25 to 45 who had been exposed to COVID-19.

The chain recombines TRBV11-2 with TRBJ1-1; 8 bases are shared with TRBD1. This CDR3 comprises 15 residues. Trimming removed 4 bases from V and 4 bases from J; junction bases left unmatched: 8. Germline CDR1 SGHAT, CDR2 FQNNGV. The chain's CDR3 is CASSSTRTGSTEAFF. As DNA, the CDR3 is TGTGCCAGCAGCTCTACCCGGACAGGGAGCACTGAAGCTTTCTTT.

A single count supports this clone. Here the CDR3 reads CASSWDRESETQYF. The DNA of the CDR3 is TGCGCCAGCAGCTGGGACAGGGAGAGCGAGACCCAGTACTTC. The chain has TRBV5-1 and TRBJ2-5; 9 positions match TRBD1. CDR3 length: 14 amino acids. The J segment lost 5 bases and the V segment lost 3 bases, leaving 5 bases of the junction unmatched. Germline V gene data show CDR1 as SGHRS and CDR2 as YFSETQ.

The CDR3 DNA follows: TGTGCCAGCAGCTTAGGACAGGGGTGGGGCGAGCAGTACTTC. Its translation: CASSLGQGWGEQYF. The V call is TRBV7-2, the J call TRBJ2-7, with 8 bases aligning to TRBD1. The CDR3 length is 14 residues. Looked up from germline, CDR1 is SGHTA and CDR2 is FQGNSA. V was pared by 1 base and J by 6 bases, with 5 bases of the junction left unmatched.

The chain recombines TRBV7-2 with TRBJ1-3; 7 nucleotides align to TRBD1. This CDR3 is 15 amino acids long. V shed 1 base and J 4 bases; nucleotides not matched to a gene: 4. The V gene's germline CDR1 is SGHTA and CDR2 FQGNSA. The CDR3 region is CASSLEGAYGNTIYF. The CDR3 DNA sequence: TGTGCCAGCAGCTTAGAGGGGGCGTACGGAAACACCATATATTTT.

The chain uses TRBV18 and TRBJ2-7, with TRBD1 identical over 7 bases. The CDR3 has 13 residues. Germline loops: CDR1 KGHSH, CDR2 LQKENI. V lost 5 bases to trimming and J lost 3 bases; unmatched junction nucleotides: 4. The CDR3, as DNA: TGTGCCAGCTCAATCGCAGGGGGCTACGAGCAGTACTTC. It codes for CASSIAGGYEQYF.

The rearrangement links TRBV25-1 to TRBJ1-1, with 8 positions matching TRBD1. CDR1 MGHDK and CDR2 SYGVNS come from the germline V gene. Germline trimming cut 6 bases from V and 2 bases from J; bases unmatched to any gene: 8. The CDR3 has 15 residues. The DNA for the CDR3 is TGTGCCAGCAGGGGACAGGAACGTTTAAACACTGAAGCTTTCTTT. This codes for CASRGQERLNTEAFF.

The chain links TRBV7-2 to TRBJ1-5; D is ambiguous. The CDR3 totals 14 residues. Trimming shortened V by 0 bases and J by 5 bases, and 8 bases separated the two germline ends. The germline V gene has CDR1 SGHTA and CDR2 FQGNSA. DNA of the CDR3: TGTGCCAGCAGCTTAGCCCACAGCTATCAGCCCCAGCATTTT. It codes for CASSLAHSYQPQHF.

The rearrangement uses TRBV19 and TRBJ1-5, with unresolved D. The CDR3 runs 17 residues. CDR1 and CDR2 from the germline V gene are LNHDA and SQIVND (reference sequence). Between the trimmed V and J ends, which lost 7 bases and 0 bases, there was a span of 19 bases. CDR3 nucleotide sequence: TGTGCCAGTACTAGGTTGACCGGCCGGTATAGCAATCAGCCCCAGCATTTT. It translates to CASTRLTGRYSNQPQHF. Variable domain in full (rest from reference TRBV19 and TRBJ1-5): DGGITQSPKYLFRKEGQNVTLSCEQNLNHDAMYWYRQDPGQGLRLIYYSQIVNDFQKGDIAEGYSVSREKKESFPLTVTSAQKNPTAFYLCASTRLTGRYSNQPQHFGDGTRLSIL.

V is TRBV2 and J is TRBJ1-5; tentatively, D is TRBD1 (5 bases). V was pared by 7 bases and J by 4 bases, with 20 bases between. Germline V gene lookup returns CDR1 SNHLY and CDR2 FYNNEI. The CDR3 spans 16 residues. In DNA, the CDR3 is TGTGCCAGCAAGCCTCGGGCCAGGGATGGTAATCAGCCCCAGCATTTT. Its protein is CASKPRARDGNQPQHF.

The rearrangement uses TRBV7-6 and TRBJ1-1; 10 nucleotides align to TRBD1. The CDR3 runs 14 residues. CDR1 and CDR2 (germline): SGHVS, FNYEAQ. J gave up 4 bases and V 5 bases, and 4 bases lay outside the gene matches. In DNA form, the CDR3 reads TGTGCCAGCAGCCCGGGACAGGGGCCCACTGAAGCTTTCTTT. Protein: CASSPGQGPTEAFF.

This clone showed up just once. CDR3 residues: CASSSVTYEQYF. CDR3 DNA sequence: TGCGCCAGCAGCTCGGTTACCTACGAGCAGTACTTC. The rearrangement joins TRBV5-1 to TRBJ2-7; D is undetermined. The CDR3 is 12 residues long. CDR1 is SGHRS, CDR2 YFSETQ, per germline. Trimming shortened V by 3 bases and J by 2 bases, and 6 bases separated the two germline ends.

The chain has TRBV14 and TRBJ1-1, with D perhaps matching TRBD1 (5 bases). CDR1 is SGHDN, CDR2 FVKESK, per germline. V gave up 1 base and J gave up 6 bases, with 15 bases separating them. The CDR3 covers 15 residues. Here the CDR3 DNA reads TGTGCCAGCAGCCAAGTTAACCCGGGGGACCCTGAAGCTTTCTTT. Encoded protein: CASSQVNPGDPEAFF.

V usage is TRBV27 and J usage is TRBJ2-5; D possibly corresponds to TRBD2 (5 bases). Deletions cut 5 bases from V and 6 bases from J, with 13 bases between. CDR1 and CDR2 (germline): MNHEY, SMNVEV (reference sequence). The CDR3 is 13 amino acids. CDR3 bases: TGTGCCAGCAGTGCGATGGGGAGACAGACCCAGTACTTC. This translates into CASSAMGRQTQYF.

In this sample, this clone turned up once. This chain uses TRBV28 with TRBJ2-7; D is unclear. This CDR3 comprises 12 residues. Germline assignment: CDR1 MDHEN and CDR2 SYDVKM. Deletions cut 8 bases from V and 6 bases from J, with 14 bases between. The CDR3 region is CASCDDKREQYF. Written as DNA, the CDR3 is TGTGCCAGCTGTGACGATAAGCGCGAGCAGTACTTC.

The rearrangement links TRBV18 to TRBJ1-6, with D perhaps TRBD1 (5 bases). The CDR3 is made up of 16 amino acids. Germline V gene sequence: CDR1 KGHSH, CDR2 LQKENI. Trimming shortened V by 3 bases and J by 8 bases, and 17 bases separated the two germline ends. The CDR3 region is CASSPPLAGRDSPLHF. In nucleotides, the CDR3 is TGTGCCAGCTCACCCCCACTCGCAGGGAGGGATTCACCCCTCCACTTT.

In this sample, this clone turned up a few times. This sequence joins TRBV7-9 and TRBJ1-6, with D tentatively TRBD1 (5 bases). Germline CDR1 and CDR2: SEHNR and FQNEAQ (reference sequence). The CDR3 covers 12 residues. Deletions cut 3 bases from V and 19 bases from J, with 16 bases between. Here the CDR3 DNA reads TGTGCCAGCAGCTTTGGGACTTCCGTTTCTCACTTT. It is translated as CASSFGTSVSHF.

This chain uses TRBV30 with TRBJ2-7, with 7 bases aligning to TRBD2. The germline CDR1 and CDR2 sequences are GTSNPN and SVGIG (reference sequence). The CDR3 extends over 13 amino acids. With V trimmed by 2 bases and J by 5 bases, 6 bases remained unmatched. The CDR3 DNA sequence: TGTGCCTGGAGTCTGCTGGGAGGGCACGAGCAGTACTTC. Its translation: CAWSLLGGHEQYF. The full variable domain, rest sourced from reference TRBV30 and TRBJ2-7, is SQTIHQWPATLVQPVGSPLSLECTVEGTSNPNLYWYRQAAGRGLQLLFYSVGIGQISSEVPQNLSASRPQDRQFILSSKKLLLSDSGFYLCAWSLLGGHEQYFGPGTRLTVT.

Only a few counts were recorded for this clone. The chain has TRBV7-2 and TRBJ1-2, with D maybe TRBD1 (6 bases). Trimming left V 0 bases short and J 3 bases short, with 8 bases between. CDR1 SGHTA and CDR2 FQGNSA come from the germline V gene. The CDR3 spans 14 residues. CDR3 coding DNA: TGTGCCAGCAGCTTAGCGCCAGGGGACTATGGCTACACCTTC. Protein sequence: CASSLAPGDYGYTF.

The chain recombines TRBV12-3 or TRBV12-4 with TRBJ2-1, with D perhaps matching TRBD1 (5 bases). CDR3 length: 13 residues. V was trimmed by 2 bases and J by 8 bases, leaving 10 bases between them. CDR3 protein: CASSLQGRDEQFF. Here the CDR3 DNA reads TGTGCCAGCAGTTTACAGGGAAGGGATGAGCAGTTCTTC.

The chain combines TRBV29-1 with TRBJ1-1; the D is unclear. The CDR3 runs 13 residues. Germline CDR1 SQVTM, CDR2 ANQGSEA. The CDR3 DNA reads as TGCAGTGCGCAACCGTTCAGTGACACTGAAGCTTTCTTT. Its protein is CSAQPFSDTEAFF.

In DNA, the CDR3 is TGTGCCAGCAGTGCCTTGGGACTAGCGGGTCAGTTCTTC. It specifies CASSALGLAGQFF. This chain links TRBV6-2 or TRBV6-3 with TRBJ2-1, with 12 bases that match TRBD2. Germline CDR1 is MNHEY and CDR2 is SVGEGT. This CDR3 is 13 amino acids long. Germline trimming cut 5 bases from V and 13 bases from J; bases unmatched to any gene: 6.

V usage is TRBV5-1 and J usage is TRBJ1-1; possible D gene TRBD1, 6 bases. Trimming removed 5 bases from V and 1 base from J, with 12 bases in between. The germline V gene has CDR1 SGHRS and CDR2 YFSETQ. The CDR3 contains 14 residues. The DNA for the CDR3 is TGCGCCAGCAGTCCAGGGGAGACGAACACTGAAGCTTTCTTT. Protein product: CASSPGETNTEAFF.

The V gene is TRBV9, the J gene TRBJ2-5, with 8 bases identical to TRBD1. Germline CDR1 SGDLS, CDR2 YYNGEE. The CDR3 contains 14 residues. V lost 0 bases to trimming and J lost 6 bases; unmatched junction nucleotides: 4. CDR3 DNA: TGTGCCAGCAGCGTAGGTGGACAGGGAAAGACCCAGTACTTC. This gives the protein CASSVGGQGKTQYF.

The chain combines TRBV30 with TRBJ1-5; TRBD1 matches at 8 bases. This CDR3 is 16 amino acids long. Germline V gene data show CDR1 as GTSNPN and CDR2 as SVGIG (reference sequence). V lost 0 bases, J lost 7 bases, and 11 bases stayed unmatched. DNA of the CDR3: TGTGCCTGGAGTGTACCCCGGACAGGGTCGTACCAGCCCCAGCATTTT. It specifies CAWSVPRTGSYQPQHF.

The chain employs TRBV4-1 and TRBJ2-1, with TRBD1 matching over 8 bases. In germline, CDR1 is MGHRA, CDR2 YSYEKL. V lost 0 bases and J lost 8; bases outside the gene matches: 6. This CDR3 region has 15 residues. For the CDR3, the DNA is TGCGCCAGCAGCCAAGAACGGACAGGGCGCGATGAGCAGTTCTTC. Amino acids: CASSQERTGRDEQFF.

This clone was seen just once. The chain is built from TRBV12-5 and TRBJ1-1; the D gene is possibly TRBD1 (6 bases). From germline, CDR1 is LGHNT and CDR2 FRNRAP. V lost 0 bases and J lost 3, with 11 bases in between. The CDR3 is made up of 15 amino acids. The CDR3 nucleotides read TGTGCTAGTGGTTTGGTATGGGGGCCCCACACTGAAGCTTTCTTT. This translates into CASGLVWGPHTEAFF.

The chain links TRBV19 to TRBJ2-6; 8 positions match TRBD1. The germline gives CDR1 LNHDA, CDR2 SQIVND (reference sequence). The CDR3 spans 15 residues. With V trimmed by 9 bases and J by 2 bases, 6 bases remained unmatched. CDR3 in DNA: TGTGCCAGCGGGACAGGTTGGGCTGGGGCCAACGTCCTGACTTTC. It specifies CASGTGWAGANVLTF.

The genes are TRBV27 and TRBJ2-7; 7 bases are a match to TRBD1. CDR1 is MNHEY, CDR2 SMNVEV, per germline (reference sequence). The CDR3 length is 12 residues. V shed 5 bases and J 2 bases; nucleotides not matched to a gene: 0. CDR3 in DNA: TGTGCCAGCAGTGGGACAGCCTACGAGCAGTACTTC. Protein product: CASSGTAYEQYF.

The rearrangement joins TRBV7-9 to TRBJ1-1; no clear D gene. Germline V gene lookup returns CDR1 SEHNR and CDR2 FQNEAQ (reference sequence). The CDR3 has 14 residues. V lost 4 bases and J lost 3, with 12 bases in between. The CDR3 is CASSYNSGYTEAFF. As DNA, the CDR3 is TGTGCCAGCAGCTACAACAGCGGATACACTGAAGCTTTCTTT.

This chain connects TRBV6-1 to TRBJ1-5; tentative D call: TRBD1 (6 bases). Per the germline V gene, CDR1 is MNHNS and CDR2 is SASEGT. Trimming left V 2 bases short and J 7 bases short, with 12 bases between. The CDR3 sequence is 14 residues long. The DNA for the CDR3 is TGTGCCAGCAGTGAATCTGGGGGCTCCCAGCCCCAGCATTTT. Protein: CASSESGGSQPQHF.

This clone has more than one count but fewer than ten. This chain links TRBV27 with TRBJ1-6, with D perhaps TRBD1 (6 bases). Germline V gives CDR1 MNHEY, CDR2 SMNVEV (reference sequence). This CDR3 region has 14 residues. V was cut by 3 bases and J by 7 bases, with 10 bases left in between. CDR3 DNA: TGTGCCAGCAGTTTCCGACAGGAAAATTCACCCCTCCACTTT. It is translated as CASSFRQENSPLHF.

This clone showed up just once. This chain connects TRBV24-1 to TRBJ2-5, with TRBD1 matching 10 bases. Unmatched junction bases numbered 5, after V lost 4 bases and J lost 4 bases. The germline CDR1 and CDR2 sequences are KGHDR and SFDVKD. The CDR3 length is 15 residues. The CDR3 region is CATSDKGQGRETQYF. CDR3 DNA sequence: TGTGCCACCAGTGACAAGGGACAGGGGCGAGAGACCCAGTACTTC.